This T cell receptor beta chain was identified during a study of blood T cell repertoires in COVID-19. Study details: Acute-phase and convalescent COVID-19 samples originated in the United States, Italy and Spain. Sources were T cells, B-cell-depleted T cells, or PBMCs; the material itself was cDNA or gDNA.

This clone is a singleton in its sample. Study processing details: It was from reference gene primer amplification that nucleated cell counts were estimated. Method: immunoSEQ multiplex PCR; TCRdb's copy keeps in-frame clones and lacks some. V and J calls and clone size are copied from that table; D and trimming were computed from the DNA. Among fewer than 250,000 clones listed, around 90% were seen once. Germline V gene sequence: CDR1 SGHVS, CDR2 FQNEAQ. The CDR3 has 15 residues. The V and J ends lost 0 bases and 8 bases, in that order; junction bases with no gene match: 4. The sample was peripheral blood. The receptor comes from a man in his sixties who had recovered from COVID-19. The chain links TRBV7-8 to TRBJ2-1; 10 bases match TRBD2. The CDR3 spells CASSLASGGVDEQFF. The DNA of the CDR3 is TGTGCCAGCAGCTTAGCGAGCGGGGGGGTCGATGAGCAGTTCTTC. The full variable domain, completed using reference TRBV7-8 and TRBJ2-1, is GAGVSQSPRYKVAKRGQDVALRCDPISGHVSLFWYQQALGQGPEFLTYFQNEAQLDKSGLPSDRFFAERPEGSVSTLKIQRTQQEDSAVYLCASSLASGGVDEQFFGPGTRLTVL.